This T cell receptor beta chain was observed in a study of shared clonotypes between healthy human individuals. Study conclusions and caveats: The genetic and exposure-history diversity represented was limited by few donors.

The ends were cut back, 0 bases at V and 1 base at J, with 10 bases in the middle. Germline values: CDR1 SGHRS, CDR2 YFSETQ. The CDR3 loop spans 15 amino acids. This clone appeared a few times. The antigen is undetermined. The protocol was immunoSEQ multiplex PCR, while the TCRdb copy is restricted to in-frame clones and leaves out a portion. The sample lists roughly 1,000,000 clones; around 78% were seen once. The TCR originated in a young man in good health. Some clones in this sample may be carry-over from other donors' samples. The source material was memory CD4+ T cells from PBMCs. Subset of the sample: CD45RA-negative fraction. The gene calls are TRBV5-1 and TRBJ1-1; D remains unclear. CDR3 sequence reads: CASSLVGFGNTEAFF. The CDR3 nucleotides read TGCGCCAGCAGCTTGGTGGGGTTTGGGAACACTGAAGCTTTCTTT.